These 30 T cell receptor beta chains came from one sample sequenced in a study of CD8 T cells in Susac syndrome. Random hexamers were used to reverse transcribe roughly 0.45 to 1 ug of RNA. From the immunoSEQ multiplex PCR reads, TCRdb called clonotypes with MiXCR, one entry per CDR3 protein. The repertoire holds fewer than 150,000 distinct CDR3 sequences, with under 95% as singletons. What was sequenced was CD8+ T cells from PBMCs. Source of these receptors: a human donor with multiple sclerosis.

The V call is TRBV2, the J call TRBJ2-2; 7 nucleotides line up with TRBD1. Germline trimming cut 6 bases from V and 7 bases from J; bases unmatched to any gene: 2. CDR3 length equals 12 residues. Germline CDR1 and CDR2: SNHLY and FYNNEI. The CDR3 DNA reads TGTGCCAGCAGGAACAGGGGCGGGGAGCTGTTTTTT. Residues: CASRNRGGELFF.

The CDR3 bases are TGTGCCAGTAGTCCAGGGACAGTCCAGCATTTT. This codes for CASSPGTVQHF. The gene calls are TRBV19 and TRBJ1-5; TRBD1 aligns across 7 bases. The CDR3 sequence is 11 residues long. Germline V lookup: CDR1 LNHDA, CDR2 SQIVND (reference sequence). V was clipped by 5 bases and J by 12 bases; unmatched bases: 4.

The chain joins TRBV13 to TRBJ2-1, with unresolved D. CDR3 length equals 15 residues. The germline gives CDR1 PRHDT, CDR2 FYEKMQ (reference sequence). V was shortened by 5 bases and J by 3 bases, with 14 bases between the two germline ends. This CDR3 reads CASSPPRSLYNEQFF. In DNA, the CDR3 is TGTGCCAGCAGCCCCCCCCGTTCCCTCTACAATGAGCAGTTCTTC.

V is TRBV18 and J is TRBJ1-2; no firm D call. Trimming stripped 2 bases from V and 2 bases from J, with 6 bases between. Looked up from germline, CDR1 is KGHSH and CDR2 is LQKENI. This CDR3 contains 13 residues. In DNA, the CDR3 is TGTGCCAGCTCACCAGCAAACAACTATGGCTACACCTTC. Protein sequence: CASSPANNYGYTF.

As DNA, the CDR3 is TGTGCCAGCAGTTTACGTGATGATCCCTACGAGCAGTACTTC. The encoded protein is CASSLRDDPYEQYF. The chain combines TRBV28 with TRBJ2-7; D gene unclear. V lost 2 bases and J lost 2, with 10 bases in between. The CDR3 covers 14 residues. The germline V gene has CDR1 MDHEN and CDR2 SYDVKM.

This chain connects TRBV7-9 to TRBJ2-2, with D perhaps TRBD2 (6 bases). V lost 7 bases and J lost 1, with 13 bases in between. CDR1 is SEHNR and CDR2 is FQNEAQ in the germline V gene (reference sequence). The CDR3 length is 15 residues. The chain's CDR3 is CASIPRGVNTGELFF. In DNA, the CDR3 is TGTGCCAGCATTCCGCGGGGCGTGAACACCGGGGAGCTGTTTTTT.

Written as DNA, the CDR3 is TGTGCTCTATCAATGAGGGTGAACACTGAAGCTTTCTTT. Its translation: CALSMRVNTEAFF. The rearrangement uses TRBV6-1 and TRBJ1-1; D remains unclear. This CDR3 is built from 13 residues. Per germline, CDR1 MNHNS and CDR2 SASEGT.

The V gene is TRBV14, the J gene TRBJ1-1; D is unclear. Deletions cut 1 base from V and 0 bases from J, with 9 bases between. The CDR3 extends over 15 amino acids. CDR1 is SGHDN, CDR2 FVKESK, per germline. CDR3 nucleotides: TGTGCCAGCAGCCAAGGCGAGGCAGTGAACACTGAAGCTTTCTTT. Its translation: CASSQGEAVNTEAFF.

The chain couples TRBV7-8 to TRBJ2-3; D uncertain. From germline, CDR1 is SGHVS and CDR2 FQNEAQ. V was shortened by 6 bases and J by 6 bases, with 4 bases between the two germline ends. This CDR3 is built from 10 residues. Here the CDR3 reads CASRGDTQYF. CDR3 sequence (DNA): TGTGCCAGCAGGGGGGATACGCAGTATTTT.

The rearrangement links TRBV2 to TRBJ2-1, with 10 bases that match TRBD2. The CDR3 spans 14 residues. Germline CDR1 SNHLY, CDR2 FYNNEI. Trimming at V came to 4 bases and at J to 8 bases, leaving 5 bases not matched to a gene. DNA of the CDR3: TGTGCCAGCAGTGCACTAGCGGGGCGAGATGAGCAGTTCTTC. Encoded protein: CASSALAGRDEQFF. Using reference TRBV2 and TRBJ2-1 for the parts outside the CDR3, the full variable domain is EPEVTQTPSHQVTQMGQEVILRCVPISNHLYFYWYRQILGQKVEFLVSFYNNEISEKSEIFDDQFSVERPDGSNFTLKIRSTKLEDSAMYFCASSALAGRDEQFFGPGTRLTVL.

This chain connects TRBV27 to TRBJ2-1; D is uncertain. The CDR3 runs 12 residues. Germline lookup yields CDR1 MNHEY and CDR2 SMNVEV (reference sequence). The V end lost 3 bases, the J end lost 7 bases, and 7 bases lay between the germline ends. The CDR3 is CASSLLGNEQFF. CDR3 nucleotide sequence: TGTGCCAGCAGTTTGCTAGGGAATGAGCAGTTCTTC.

This chain uses TRBV12-3 or TRBV12-4 with TRBJ2-7; 7 positions match TRBD2. V dropped 5 bases and J dropped 0; count of bases not matched to a gene: 10. The CDR3 has 16 residues. CDR3 nucleotide sequence: TGTGCCAGCAGTCCCACGACTAAGCGGGGCTCCTACGAGCAGTACTTC. Residues: CASSPTTKRGSYEQYF.

V and J are TRBV6-5 and TRBJ2-3; a possible D gene is TRBD2 (5 bases). The length of the CDR3 is 13 residues. Trimming took 1 base from V and 6 from J, leaving 8 bases between them. Per germline, CDR1 MNHEY and CDR2 SVGAGI. CDR3 DNA sequence: TGTGCCAGCAGTTACTACAGAGGGGATACGCAGTATTTT. This translates into CASSYYRGDTQYF.

The chain has TRBV4-1 and TRBJ1-1; 9 nucleotides line up with TRBD1. Germline CDR1 reads MGHRA; CDR2 reads YSYEKL. This CDR3 has 14 residues. V was clipped by 1 base and J by 4 bases; unmatched bases: 1. CDR3: CASSQATGGTEAFF. In DNA, the CDR3 is TGCGCCAGCAGCCAAGCGACAGGGGGCACTGAAGCTTTCTTT.

The CDR3 nucleotides read TGTGCCAGCTCACTCGCGGGCCCCTCGGAGCAGTACTTC. This codes for CASSLAGPSEQYF. The rearrangement links TRBV18 to TRBJ2-7; D is perhaps TRBD2 (5 bases). Germline loops: CDR1 KGHSH, CDR2 LQKENI. Deletions cut 4 bases from V and 7 bases from J, with 14 bases between. CDR3 length: 13 residues.

The V gene is TRBV29-1, the J gene TRBJ2-7; D remains ambiguous. The germline gives CDR1 SQVTM, CDR2 ANQGSEA. The length of the CDR3 is 13 residues. V lost 5 bases and J lost 2, with 13 bases in between. The CDR3 nucleotides are TGCAGCGTTCCCGGTGTGACAACCTACGAGCAGTACTTC. As protein: CSVPGVTTYEQYF.

The chain combines TRBV3-1 with TRBJ1-2; D ambiguous. The CDR3 contains 12 residues. CDR1 and CDR2 from the germline V gene are LGHDT and YNNKEL (reference sequence). V was trimmed by 1 base and J by 7 bases, leaving 7 bases between them. The CDR3: CASSQGQIGYTF. The DNA of the CDR3 is TGTGCCAGCAGCCAAGGGCAGATTGGCTACACCTTC.

In nucleotides, the CDR3 is TGCAGCGTTGTTAGAACGGACTACAATGAGCAGTTCTTC. Its protein is CSVVRTDYNEQFF. This chain connects TRBV29-1 to TRBJ2-1; no firm D call. Germline CDR1 and CDR2: SQVTM and ANQGSEA. Trimming removed 4 bases at V and 3 bases at J, with 10 bases between. The CDR3 covers 13 residues.

The chain employs TRBV6-5 and TRBJ1-2, with D uncertain. The CDR3 covers 16 residues. Deletions cut 4 bases from V and 0 bases from J, with 15 bases between. CDR1 and CDR2 from the germline V gene are MNHEY and SVGAGI. This chain's CDR3 is CASSSWEGQANYGYTF. CDR3 nucleotide sequence: TGTGCCAGCAGTTCCTGGGAAGGGCAAGCTAACTATGGCTACACCTTC.

This clonotype was seen only once. The V and J genes are TRBV4-2 and TRBJ2-5; 11 bases match TRBD2. This CDR3 region has 16 residues. Germline trimming cut 2 bases from V and 4 bases from J; bases unmatched to any gene: 6. Per germline, CDR1 LGHNA and CDR2 YNFKEQ. CDR3 sequence reads: CASSQPSSGRLETQYF. The CDR3 DNA reads TGTGCCAGCAGCCAACCATCTAGCGGGAGGTTAGAGACCCAGTACTTC.

This clonotype showed up just a few times. The V and J genes are TRBV19 and TRBJ2-1; 10 nucleotides line up with TRBD2. Germline V lookup: CDR1 LNHDA, CDR2 SQIVND (reference sequence). The junction had 3 bases not matched to a gene; V was cut back by 6 bases and J by 1 base. The CDR3 length is 15 residues. The CDR3 sequence: CASSPLAGSYNEQFF. The DNA for the CDR3 is TGTGCCAGTAGCCCACTAGCGGGGTCCTACAATGAGCAGTTCTTC.

The V call is TRBV9, the J call TRBJ1-5, with D unclear. Germline V gene lookup returns CDR1 SGDLS and CDR2 YYNGEE. There are 13 residues in the CDR3. Trimming shortened V by 3 bases and J by 6 bases, and 10 bases separated the two germline ends. CDR3 in amino acids: CASSEGGAQPQHF. The DNA for the CDR3 is TGTGCCAGCAGCGAGGGAGGTGCTCAGCCCCAGCATTTT.

This chain links TRBV29-1 with TRBJ2-3; tentatively, D is TRBD1 (5 bases). V was shortened by 0 bases and J by 1 base, with 11 bases between the two germline ends. This CDR3 spans 15 amino acids. In germline, CDR1 is SQVTM, CDR2 ANQGSEA. DNA for the CDR3: TGCAGCGTTGAAGAAGGGGTCTTGGGCACAGATACGCAGTATTTT. Protein sequence: CSVEEGVLGTDTQYF.

The chain recombines TRBV7-9 with TRBJ2-7; no clear D gene. CDR1 is SEHNR, CDR2 FQNEAQ, per germline (reference sequence). V was pared by 4 bases and J by 4 bases, with 5 bases between. This CDR3 comprises 11 residues. The CDR3, as DNA: TGTGCCAGCAGCTGGTCTTACGAGCAGTACTTC. Its translation is CASSWSYEQYF. Combining the CDR3 with reference TRBV7-9 and TRBJ2-7 gives the whole variable domain DTGVSQNPRHKITKRGQNVTFRCDPISEHNRLYWYRQTLGQGPEFLTYFQNEAQLEKSRLLSDRFSAERPKGSFSTLEIQRTEQGDSAMYLCASSWSYEQYFGPGTRLTVT.

The genes are TRBV7-2 and TRBJ2-7; the D call may be TRBD1 or TRBD2 (5 bases each). The ends were cut back, 5 bases at V and 5 bases at J, with 19 bases in the middle. The CDR3 extends over 15 amino acids. Germline V lookup: CDR1 SGHTA, CDR2 FQGNSA. CDR3 amino acids: CASSPWDAGRDEQYF. DNA for the CDR3: TGTGCCAGCAGCCCTTGGGACGCCGGTAGAGACGAGCAGTACTTC.

The genes are TRBV5-1 and TRBJ1-1; D gene ambiguous. Germline V gene sequence: CDR1 SGHRS, CDR2 YFSETQ. Trimming stripped 5 bases from V and 6 bases from J, with 11 bases between. CDR3 length: 12 residues. CDR3 loop: CASRGSGAEAFF. The CDR3 DNA reads as TGCGCCAGCAGAGGTAGTGGCGCTGAAGCTTTCTTT. The full variable domain, with the rest looked up from reference TRBV5-1 and TRBJ1-1, is KAGVTQTPRYLIKTRGQQVTLSCSPISGHRSVSWYQQTPGQGLQFLFEYFSETQRNKGNFPGRFSGRQFSNSRSEMNVSTLELGDSALYLCASRGSGAEAFFGQGTRLTVV.

This rearrangement joins TRBV7-9 to TRBJ2-2; perhaps TRBD1 as D (5 bases). CDR1 and CDR2 from the germline V gene are SEHNR and FQNEAQ (reference sequence). This CDR3 is built from 14 residues. Trimming took off 5 bases at V and 2 bases at J, with 9 bases between the two ends. The CDR3 DNA follows: TGTGCCAGCAGCGCTGACAGCAACACCGGGGAGCTGTTTTTT. Its translation: CASSADSNTGELFF. The full variable domain, completed using reference TRBV7-9 and TRBJ2-2, is DTGVSQNPRHKITKRGQNVTFRCDPISEHNRLYWYRQTLGQGPEFLTYFQNEAQLEKSRLLSDRFSAERPKGSFSTLEIQRTEQGDSAMYLCASSADSNTGELFFGEGSRLTVL.

This clonotype was seen once. The chain couples TRBV6-5 to TRBJ2-1; TRBD1 matches at 7 bases. The V gene end was trimmed by 5 bases and the J gene end by 3 bases; junction bases not matched to a gene: 4. CDR3 size: 14 residues. Germline V gene lookup returns CDR1 MNHEY and CDR2 SVGAGI. The chain's CDR3 is CASSGRDSYNEQFF. The CDR3 DNA sequence: TGTGCCAGCAGTGGCAGGGACAGCTACAATGAGCAGTTCTTC.

V is TRBV7-9 and J is TRBJ1-2; D unresolved. Trimming took 1 base from V and 7 from J, leaving 13 bases between them. In germline, CDR1 is SEHNR, CDR2 FQNEAQ (reference sequence). The CDR3 runs 14 residues. The CDR3: CASSLVHPGFGYTF. The CDR3 region has the DNA TGTGCCAGCAGCTTAGTGCACCCGGGGTTTGGCTACACCTTC.

This clonotype has only a few counts. The V call is TRBV19, the J call TRBJ2-7; 7 bases line up with TRBD1. V lost 1 base and J lost 1; bases outside the gene matches: 1. CDR3 size: 14 residues. Germline values: CDR1 LNHDA, CDR2 SQIVND (reference sequence). The CDR3 loop is CASSIGTGSYEQYF. The CDR3 DNA reads TGTGCCAGTAGTATAGGGACAGGATCCTACGAGCAGTACTTC.